This is a list of T cell receptor beta chains from one sample in a study of T cells in Graves' hyperthyroidism and ophthalmopathy. TCRdb re-called the multiplex PCR reads through MiXCR, storing one row per CDR3 protein. Of a few hundred thousand distinct CDR3 sequences in the sample, 15% to 17% are singletons; the top ten hold approximately 7.4%. What was sequenced was blood. The receptors come from a woman aged 25 to 39 with Graves' hyperthyroidism. The CDR3 runs from the conserved cysteine through the conserved F or W. A D gene is named only where the DNA matches it firmly. The size entry is marked missing in some rows and otherwise reads once, few, many or a size class.

abundance,d_gene,j_gene,v_gene,CDR3nt,CDR3aa
many,TRBD2,TRBJ2-1,TRBV27,TGTGCCACTCAGTCTAGCGGGAGCGATACTGGGAGCAATGAGCAGTTCTTC,CATQSSGSDTGSNEQFF
many,NA,TRBJ2-7,TRBV4-2,TGTGCCAGCAGCCAAGAGGAGTACAATTCCTACGAGCAGTACTTC,CASSQEEYNSYEQYF
few,TRBD2,TRBJ2-7,TRBV14,TGTGCCAGCAGCCTCACGAGGGAGGGTCTCGAGCAGTACTTC,CASSLTREGLEQYF
few,NA,TRBJ2-1,TRBV30,TGTGCCTGGAGTGATCTCGAGGAGCAGTTCTTC,CAWSDLEEQFF
many,TRBD1,TRBJ2-1,TRBV27,TGTGCCAGCCGAACGGAGACAGGGGAGGTGGATGAGCAGTTCTTC,CASRTETGEVDEQFF
many,TRBD1,TRBJ2-1,TRBV28,TGTGCCAGCAGTTTAACTGGACAGGGATTTTACAATGAGCAGTTCTTC,CASSLTGQGFYNEQFF
many,TRBD2,TRBJ2-3,TRBV12-3/TRBV12-4,TGTGCCAGCAGTTTATACCCTATCCTAGCGGGAACAGATACGCAGTATTTT,CASSLYPILAGTDTQYF
few,NA,TRBJ1-6,TRBV4-2,TGTGCCAGCAGCCAAGATCTTTCACCCCTCCACTTT,CASSQDLSPLHF
NA,NA,TRBJ2-2,TRBV29-1,TGCAGCGTTGATCGACAGACCGGGGAGCTGTTTTTT,CSVDRQTGELFF
many,NA,TRBJ2-1,TRBV5-1,TGCGCCAGCAGCTTGGCTCAACTCAATGAGCAGTTCTTC,CASSLAQLNEQFF
few,NA,TRBJ2-7,TRBV7-9,TGTGCCGGCAGCGAGACACCCACCTACGAGCAGTACTTC,CAGSETPTYEQYF
NA,NA,TRBJ2-2,TRBV4-2,TGTGCCAGCAGCCAAGAGGGCCAGAACACCGGGGAGCTGTTTTTT,CASSQEGQNTGELFF
few,NA,TRBJ2-3,TRBV5-1,TGCGCCAGCAGCCAAGGACCTAAACTCACAGATACGCAGTATTTT,CASSQGPKLTDTQYF
NA,NA,TRBJ2-1,TRBV9,TGTGCCAGCAGCGTAGAGGGCTACAGTGAGCAGTTCTTC,CASSVEGYSEQFF
NA,NA,TRBJ2-5,TRBV27,TGTGCCAGCAGTTTATCGGTAGGGGGGGAGACCCAGTACTTC,CASSLSVGGETQYF
few,NA,TRBJ1-5,TRBV4-1,TGCGCCAGCAGCCAAGATCAGGTGGTTCTTCAGCCCCAGCATTTT,CASSQDQVVLQPQHF
many,NA,TRBJ2-2,TRBV20-1,TGCAGTGCTAGATTCCCGGGGGTTGACACCGGGGAGCTGTTTTTT,CSARFPGVDTGELFF
NA,TRBD2,TRBJ2-2,TRBV6-1,TGTGCCAGCAGCAAACCGGGACTAGCGGGAACCGGGGAGCTGTTTTTT,CASSKPGLAGTGELFF
NA,NA,TRBJ2-7,TRBV4-1,TGCGCCAGCGCTACTAGCAGTAGAGCCTACGAGCAGTACTTC,CASATSSRAYEQYF
many,NA,TRBJ1-1,TRBV30,TGTGCCTGGGGCAGTACGAACACTGAAGCTTTCTTT,CAWGSTNTEAFF
many,TRBD2,TRBJ2-3,TRBV7-9,TGTGCCACCCGAGCGGGAGGAACAGATACGCAGTATTTT,CATRAGGTDTQYF
many,NA,TRBJ1-6,TRBV12-3/TRBV12-4,TGTGCCAGCAGGGGAGGGAGCTCCTATAATTCACCCCTCCACTTT,CASRGGSSYNSPLHF
NA,NA,TRBJ2-5,TRBV3-1,TGTGCCAGCAGGGCCTCCCTCGAAAAGACCCAGTACTTC,CASRASLEKTQYF
many,NA,TRBJ2-7,TRBV12-3/TRBV12-4,TGTGCCAGCAGCCATAATGACAAGGACTACGAGCAGTACTTC,CASSHNDKDYEQYF
NA,NA,TRBJ2-7,TRBV2,TGTGCCAGCAGCGAACGAGGGAACGAGCAGTACTTC,CASSERGNEQYF
many,TRBD2,TRBJ2-1,TRBV5-5,TGTGCCAGCAGCTTGACTAGCGGGGGGGATTACAATGAGCAGTTCTTC,CASSLTSGGDYNEQFF
NA,TRBD1,TRBJ1-2,TRBV5-6,TGTGCCAGCAGCTTACCCCCGGAAGGGGGCTATAGCTACACCTTC,CASSLPPEGGYSYTF
few,NA,TRBJ2-7,TRBV10-3,TGTGCAACCGGGGGTGCCTACGAGCAGTACTTC,CATGGAYEQYF
NA,TRBD2,TRBJ2-3,TRBV24-1,TGTGCCACCAGTGATGGACTAGCGGAGGCCACAGATACGCAGTATTTT,CATSDGLAEATDTQYF
many,NA,TRBJ1-1,TRBV28,TGTGCCAGCAGCCCCTCGCGTCTCAGGGCATTACGCATGAACACTGAAGCTTTCTTT,CASSPSRLRALRMNTEAFF
NA,NA,TRBJ1-4,TRBV20-1,TGCAGTGCTAGGGGCAGGGCGGGCGAAAAACTGTTTTTT,CSARGRAGEKLFF
many,NA,TRBJ1-5,TRBV9,TGTGCCAGCAGCGCCTCCGGGGTGGGGCCCCAGCATTTT,CASSASGVGPQHF
many,TRBD2,TRBJ2-3,TRBV28,TGTGCCAGCAGTTTCGGTTCTTGGACTAGCGGGGATACGCAGTATTTT,CASSFGSWTSGDTQYF
NA,TRBD1,TRBJ2-7,TRBV28,TGTGCCAGCAGTCCCGACAGGGCCGAGCAGTACTTC,CASSPDRAEQYF
many,NA,TRBJ2-1,TRBV5-1,TGCGCCAGCAGCTCCAGTCGGGAGAGCTCCTACAATGAGCAGTTCTTC,CASSSSRESSYNEQFF
NA,NA,TRBJ1-1,TRBV19,TGTGCCAGTAGTATGGCGGCAGGAGCAGCCTTTGGGGCTTTCTTT,CASSMAAGAAFGAFF
many,NA,TRBJ1-5,TRBV3-1,TGTGCCAGCAGCCCGCGACGAGGGGCCTACCAGCCCCAGCATTTT,CASSPRRGAYQPQHF
many,NA,TRBJ2-7,TRBV20-1,TGCAGTGCTAGTACTCGCCACGAGCAGTACTTC,CSASTRHEQYF
NA,NA,TRBJ1-6,TRBV5-1,TGCGCCAGCAGCTCATCCGGACGCCGTAATTCACCCCTCCACTTT,CASSSSGRRNSPLHF
few,NA,TRBJ2-1,TRBV6-1,TGTGCCAGCAGTCCTTTAGCGTTTGAGCAGTTCTTC,CASSPLAFEQFF
few,NA,TRBJ2-1,TRBV14,TGTGCCAGCAGCCTCCGTCGGCAGGATGAGCAGTTCTTC,CASSLRRQDEQFF
NA,TRBD1,TRBJ2-1,TRBV3-1,TGTGCCAGCAGCCAAGATTCCGGGACAGGGTACAATGAGCAGTTCTTC,CASSQDSGTGYNEQFF
many,NA,TRBJ2-7,TRBV3-1,TGTGCCAGCAGCCAGAAGCGGGTCTACGAGCAGTACTTC,CASSQKRVYEQYF
many,TRBD1,TRBJ1-1,TRBV5-1,TGCGCCAGCAGCCAGGACAGGGTTAGTACTGAAGCTTTCTTT,CASSQDRVSTEAFF
many,TRBD2,TRBJ2-1,TRBV2,TGTGCCAGCATTTCCGGGAGGGCCGACTACAATGAGCAGTTCTTC,CASISGRADYNEQFF
many,NA,TRBJ2-4,TRBV12-3/TRBV12-4,TGTGCCAGCCGGGGAGAAACCAAAAACATTCAGTACTTC,CASRGETKNIQYF
many,NA,TRBJ2-7,TRBV2,TGTGCCAGCATCGGGGTAACAGGGCGCTACGAGCAGTACTTC,CASIGVTGRYEQYF
NA,NA,TRBJ1-1,TRBV4-1,TGCGCCAGCAGCCGCCCAGGCGTAACTGAAGCTTTCTTT,CASSRPGVTEAFF
many,NA,TRBJ2-1,TRBV11-2,TGTGCCAGCAGCAGCAATAGGGGGTTCTCCTACAATGAGCAGTTCTTC,CASSSNRGFSYNEQFF
many,NA,TRBJ1-5,TRBV15,TGTGCCACCAGCAGCGACAGAATTTATCAGCCCCAGCATTTT,CATSSDRIYQPQHF
many,NA,TRBJ2-3,TRBV24-1,TGTGCCACCAGTGATTTCGGGGCAGATACGCAGTATTTT,CATSDFGADTQYF
many,NA,TRBJ2-7,TRBV6-2/TRBV6-3,TGTGCCAGCAGCCCCCGGCCGGAAGGCCTCTACGAGCAGTACTTC,CASSPRPEGLYEQYF
few,NA,TRBJ2-1,TRBV3-1,TGTGCCAGCAGCCAAGTCCAGGACCACCACTCCTACAATGAGCAGTTCTTC,CASSQVQDHHSYNEQFF